This entry lists 2 T cell receptor beta chains sequenced from one sample in a study of technical replicates of blood from several donors. Assay: immunoSEQ multiplex PCR; the TCRdb copy retains only in-frame clones and omits some. The top ten clones hold 0.2% to 0.3% of a sample with tens of thousands of clones, 94% of them seen once. Sequencing was carried out using T cells isolated from PBMCs. Receptors originate from a human donor in good health.

The gene calls are TRBV27 and TRBJ2-2, with 7 nucleotides matching TRBD2. Per the germline V gene, CDR1 is MNHEY and CDR2 is SMNVEV (reference sequence). This CDR3 spans 14 amino acids. V lost 2 bases, J lost 7 bases, and 4 bases stayed unmatched. CDR3 sequence (DNA): TGTGCCAGCAGTTTAGGCTGGGGGGGCGGGGAGCTGTTTTTT. It codes for CASSLGWGGGELFF.

This clone has a handful of counts. The chain is built from TRBV9 and TRBJ1-5; perhaps TRBD1 as D (5 bases). V lost 4 bases and J lost 7, with 12 bases in between. The CDR3 loop spans 13 amino acids. Per the germline V gene, CDR1 is SGDLS and CDR2 is YYNGEE. The CDR3 loop is CASSPQDSQPQHF. The CDR3 DNA sequence: TGTGCCAGCAGCCCACAGGATAGCCAGCCCCAGCATTTT. Full variable domain (rest looked up from reference TRBV9 and TRBJ1-5): DSGVTQTPKHLITATGQRVTLRCSPRSGDLSVYWYQQSLDQGLQFLIQYYNGEERAKGNILERFSAQQFPDLHSELNLSSLELGDSALYFCASSPQDSQPQHFGDGTRLSIL.